These 3 T cell receptor beta chains originate from one sample sequenced in a study of blood T cell repertoires in COVID-19. Here immunoSEQ multiplex PCR was the method, and the copy in TCRdb shows in-frame clones only, minus some. The profile covers about 200,000 clones, with 85% appearing a single time and 18% taken by the ten largest. Sequencing used PBMCs or T cells enriched from blood (not recorded which). The source of these receptors is a man aged 40-55 years who had recovered from COVID-19.

The J gene is TRBJ2-7, the V gene TRBV7-9; TRBD1 is a possible D gene (6 bases). Trimming cost V 2 bases and J 0 bases, with 11 bases left between them. CDR1 SEHNR and CDR2 FQNEAQ come from the germline V gene (reference sequence). The CDR3 has 15 residues. The CDR3 DNA follows: TGTGCCAGCAGCTTACAGGGGCAGGCCTCCTACGAGCAGTACTTC. Translating it yields CASSLQGQASYEQYF.

This clone was found a few times. This rearrangement joins TRBV4-1 to TRBJ1-4; D gene unclear. The CDR3 runs 15 residues. From germline, CDR1 is MGHRA and CDR2 YSYEKL. V was clipped by 0 bases and J by 8 bases, with 13 bases between them. CDR3 protein: CASSQDRTNWEKLFF. For the CDR3, the DNA is TGCGCCAGCAGCCAAGATAGGACTAACTGGGAAAAACTGTTTTTT.

This chain joins TRBV9 and TRBJ2-4; TRBD2 agrees at 8 bases. The germline V gene encodes CDR1 SGDLS and CDR2 YYNGEE. V was clipped by 2 bases and J by 7 bases; unmatched bases: 8. The CDR3 totals 15 residues. The CDR3 nucleotides read TGTGCCAGCAGCGTGCGAGGACTAGCCATCAACATTCAGTACTTC. It specifies CASSVRGLAINIQYF.